The T cell receptor (beta chain) described here comes from a study of blood T cell repertoires in COVID-19. About the research overall: Sites across the United States, Italy and Spain contributed samples from acute and convalescent COVID-19. T cells, B-cell-depleted T cells, or PBMCs provided the cDNA or gDNA that served as material.

Seattle-derived patients entered the study during active infection and were followed longitudinally. The V and J ends lost 1 base and 0 bases, in that order; junction bases with no gene match: 6. This CDR3 has 17 amino acids. Germline CDR1 is SGHDN and CDR2 is FVKESK. Methods used by the authors: Estimated nucleated cell counts came from reference gene primer amplification. Method: immunoSEQ multiplex PCR; TCRdb's copy keeps in-frame clones and lacks some. V and J calls and clone size are as listed in that table; D and trimming were resolved from the DNA. The sample has about 180,000 clones; approximately 79% are singletons.

The source material was peripheral blood. This TCR derives from a woman aged 55-75 years with COVID-19, enrolled during active disease. This sequence joins TRBV14 and TRBJ1-3, with 7 bases matching TRBD1. CDR3 sequence reads: CASSQVGQVFSGNTIYF. The CDR3 bases are TGTGCCAGCAGCCAAGTTGGACAGGTATTCTCTGGAAACACCATATATTTT. Complete variable domain (other parts from reference TRBV14 and TRBJ1-3): EAGVTQFPSHSVIEKGQTVTLRCDPISGHDNLYWYRRVMGKEIKFLLHFVKESKQDESGMPNNRFLAERTGGTYSTLKVQPAELEDSGVYFCASSQVGQVFSGNTIYFGEGSWLTVV.